This entry is about one T cell receptor beta chain. No antigen is known for it. Isolation yielded PBMCs, at least 7 million per sample, in every case. This sample was included in a study of blood T cells in healthy people across ages. Germline loops: CDR1 SGHVS, CDR2 FQNEAQ. J was trimmed by 0 bases and V by 5 bases; bases with no gene match: 4. The CDR3 contains 16 residues. Using a J-beta primer mix together with a sample-barcoded 5' primer, a second PCR was run for roughly 6 to 12 cycles. MiXCR, run by TCRdb on the 5' RACE reads, gives a single entry per CDR3 protein. Here the sample spans hundreds of thousands of distinct CDR3 sequences, about 21% being singletons. General study points: For the donors, CMV status was unknown and possibly confounded expanded clonotype changes. Diversity estimates drawn from one million T cells were deemed underestimates.

The chain employs TRBV7-8 and TRBJ2-1; 10 bases map to TRBD2. Sequences were obtained from blood. This receptor was obtained from a man between 65 and 85 years old in good health. The CDR3 protein is CASSTLAGDSYNEQFF. In DNA, the CDR3 is TGTGCCAGCAGCACTCTAGCGGGGGACTCCTACAATGAGCAGTTCTTC. Full variable domain (outside the CDR3, taken from reference TRBV7-8 and TRBJ2-1): GAGVSQSPRYKVAKRGQDVALRCDPISGHVSLFWYQQALGQGPEFLTYFQNEAQLDKSGLPSDRFFAERPEGSVSTLKIQRTQQEDSAVYLCASSTLAGDSYNEQFFGPGTRLTVL.